The 30 T cell receptor beta chains below all came from one sample that was sequenced in a study of blood T cells in healthy people across ages. It was with a sample-barcoded 5' primer and a J-beta primer mix that a second PCR of roughly 7 to 12 cycles was run. MiXCR was run by TCRdb on the 5' RACE reads, yielding one entry per CDR3 protein. The repertoire has hundreds of thousands of distinct CDR3 sequences, around 48% of them found once; the top ten carry 13%. The specimen sequenced was blood. The receptors were sampled from a man aged 30 to 45 in good health.

The chain recombines TRBV6-2 or TRBV6-3 with TRBJ2-5; TRBD2 agrees at 9 bases. Germline values: CDR1 MNHEY, CDR2 SVGEGT. This CDR3 has 16 residues. J was trimmed by 1 base and V by 6 bases; bases with no gene match: 9. The CDR3: CASSPASSGVQETQYF. Here the CDR3 DNA reads TGTGCCAGCAGCCCTGCTTCTAGCGGGGTCCAAGAGACCCAGTACTTC.

The chain recombines TRBV20-1 with TRBJ1-2; D uncertain. Between the trimmed V and J ends, which lost 5 bases and 2 bases, there was a span of 15 bases. The germline V gene encodes CDR1 DFQATT and CDR2 SNEGSKA (reference sequence). CDR3 size: 14 residues. The CDR3, as DNA: TGCAGTGCTTCCCCTCTCCATTCGAACTATGGCTACACCTTC. Its protein is CSASPLHSNYGYTF.

The CDR3 nucleotides are TGTGCCAGCATGGACAGGGTAGGGGACAATGAGCAGTTCTTC. It is translated as CASMDRVGDNEQFF. The chain recombines TRBV2 with TRBJ2-1; 8 positions agree with TRBD1. J was trimmed by 5 bases and V by 7 bases; bases with no gene match: 7. Germline lookup yields CDR1 SNHLY and CDR2 FYNNEI. There are 14 residues in the CDR3.

Notes on this clonotype: At one end, the junction sequence differs from germline, possibly due to a read error. V is TRBV27 and J is TRBJ2-7, with D maybe TRBD1 (6 bases). Germline assignment: CDR1 MNHEY and CDR2 SMNVEV (reference sequence). This CDR3 region has 13 residues. The CDR3 loop is CASSCSGDREQYF. The DNA of the CDR3 is TGTGCCAGTAGTTGTTCAGGGGACCGCGAGCAGTACTTC.

This clonotype was observed a few times. V and J are TRBV5-6 and TRBJ2-7; 10 bases are shared with TRBD2. The CDR3 totals 13 residues. With V trimmed by 8 bases and J by 3 bases, 5 bases remained unmatched. The germline V gene encodes CDR1 SGHDT and CDR2 YYEEEE. This CDR3 reads CASKRGGDYEQYF. The CDR3 nucleotides are TGTGCCAGTAAGCGGGGGGGAGACTACGAGCAGTACTTC.

This clonotype was detected only a few times. The chain joins TRBV27 to TRBJ2-3, with D uncertain. CDR1 is MNHEY, CDR2 SMNVEV, per germline (reference sequence). V was trimmed by 7 bases and J by 4 bases, leaving 12 bases between them. This CDR3 region has 13 residues. CDR3 residues: CASTRLPPDTQYF. CDR3 sequence (DNA): TGTGCCAGCACCCGACTCCCACCAGATACGCAGTATTTT.

The chain joins TRBV15 to TRBJ2-1; TRBD1 is a possible D gene (6 bases). V dropped 2 bases and J dropped 6 bases, with 17 bases sitting between them. Germline V gene lookup returns CDR1 LNHNV and CDR2 YYDKDF (reference sequence). The CDR3 runs 16 residues. The CDR3 DNA follows: TGTGCCACCAGCAGAAATATAGGACAGTACCCCAATGAGCAGTTCTTC. Its protein is CATSRNIGQYPNEQFF.

V and J are TRBV7-2 and TRBJ1-5; 9 nucleotides agree with TRBD1. This CDR3 has 16 amino acids. After removal of 5 bases from V and 4 bases from J, the junction contained 9 bases not matched to a gene. Germline V gene sequence: CDR1 SGHTA, CDR2 FQGNSA. The CDR3 is CASSRGTGRTNQPQHF. In DNA, the CDR3 is TGTGCCAGCAGCAGGGGGACAGGGAGGACAAATCAGCCCCAGCATTTT.

The chain has TRBV7-9 and TRBJ1-5; D is possibly TRBD1 (6 bases). Deletions cut 5 bases from V and 11 bases from J, with 16 bases between. The CDR3 contains 13 residues. Germline-derived CDR1 and CDR2 are SEHNR and FQNEAQ (reference sequence). This CDR3 is CASSPQGNRAQHF. CDR3 DNA sequence: TGTGCCAGCAGCCCCCAGGGGAATCGAGCCCAGCATTTT.

The chain carries TRBV20-1 and TRBJ1-2, with 7 positions matching TRBD1. After removal of 8 bases from V and 4 bases from J, the junction contained 7 bases not matched to a gene. The CDR3 is made up of 12 amino acids. Germline values: CDR1 DFQATT, CDR2 SNEGSKA (reference sequence). The chain's CDR3 is CSHGGTVYGYTF. The CDR3 nucleotides read TGCAGTCACGGGGGGACAGTCTATGGCTACACCTTC.

As regards this clonotype: A much larger clone differs by one base, so this may be a read error. The chain recombines TRBV4-2 with TRBJ2-7; unclear D gene. The J call may be mistaken, given a closer DNA end match to TRBJ2-5. The V gene's germline CDR1 is LGHNA and CDR2 YNFKEQ. The CDR3 loop spans 14 amino acids. Here the CDR3 reads CASSRTANPETQYF. CDR3 DNA sequence: TGTGCCAGCAGCCGAACGGCTAACCCAGAGACCCAGTACTTC.

This chain links TRBV12-3 or TRBV12-4 with TRBJ1-2; TRBD1 is a possible D gene (5 bases). The CDR3 covers 16 residues. Trimming left V 4 bases short and J 2 bases short, with 17 bases between. The CDR3 spells CASSSSRDGQNYGYTF. The CDR3 DNA reads TGTGCCAGCAGTTCCAGCCGGGACGGGCAGAACTATGGCTACACCTTC.

The V gene is TRBV6-6, the J gene TRBJ2-7, with D unresolved. The J call is doubtful: the DNA matches TRBJ2-5 better. This CDR3 region has 13 residues. CDR1 is MNHNY, CDR2 SVGAGI, per germline (reference sequence). CDR3 bases: TGTGCCAGCGCCGACCCCAGAGAGGAGACCCAGTACTTC. Translating it yields CASADPREETQYF.

This chain joins TRBV5-1 and TRBJ2-5; TRBD2 aligns across 12 bases. Germline lookup yields CDR1 SGHRS and CDR2 YFSETQ. V was pared by 3 bases and J by 2 bases, with 5 bases of the junction left unmatched. The CDR3 is made up of 16 amino acids. CDR3 sequence: CASSWRLAGDQETQYF. The DNA of the CDR3 is TGCGCCAGCAGCTGGAGACTAGCGGGGGATCAAGAGACCCAGTACTTC.

This clonotype was counted many times. The rearrangement joins TRBV29-1 to TRBJ2-7; D is undetermined. Germline assignment: CDR1 SQVTM and CDR2 ANQGSEA. There are 11 residues in the CDR3. V lost 4 bases and J lost 2, with 6 bases in between. The CDR3 loop is CSVVVTYEQYF. CDR3 DNA sequence: TGCAGCGTTGTGGTCACCTACGAGCAGTACTTC.

The rearrangement uses TRBV4-1 and TRBJ2-3, with D possibly TRBD2 on 5 matching bases. CDR3 length: 16 amino acids. Germline CDR1 MGHRA, CDR2 YSYEKL. The V gene lost 5 bases and the J gene lost 4 bases, with 19 bases spanning the gap. CDR3: CASSDRDQRASDTQYF. Here the CDR3 DNA reads TGCGCCAGCAGCGACCGGGATCAGCGAGCGTCAGATACGCAGTATTTT.

The rearrangement uses TRBV6-1 and TRBJ2-1; possibly TRBD1 for D (6 bases). Germline lookup yields CDR1 MNHNS and CDR2 SASEGT. CDR3 length: 12 residues. The V end lost 7 bases, the J end lost 8 bases, and 12 bases lay between the germline ends. This chain's CDR3 is CASIRGGDEQFF. As DNA, the CDR3 is TGTGCCAGCATCCGAGGGGGAGATGAGCAGTTCTTC.

The genes are TRBV20-1 and TRBJ1-4; tentatively, D is TRBD1 (5 bases). The CDR3 runs to 12 residues. V lost 5 bases to trimming and J lost 8 bases, with 12 bases between them. Germline CDR1 and CDR2: DFQATT and SNEGSKA (reference sequence). The CDR3 coding sequence is TGCAGTGCTGGGGACCAGAGGGAAAAACTGTTTTTT. It is translated as CSAGDQREKLFF.

The V and J genes are TRBV21-1 and TRBJ2-5; the D call TRBD1 from the table was never checked on the DNA. TRBV21-1 is a known pseudogene. The CDR3 sequence is 15 residues long. The CDR3 DNA follows: TGTGCCAGCAGCAAAGGGACAGAACTCATAGAGACCCAGTACTTC. Its protein product is CASSKGTELIETQYF.

The chain uses TRBV24-1 and TRBJ2-5; D uncertain. CDR1 and CDR2 (germline): KGHDR, SFDVKD. The CDR3 length is 17 residues. V was shortened by 2 bases and J by 0 bases, with 15 bases between the two germline ends. The CDR3 loop reads CATSDYEVSRYQETQYF. The CDR3 DNA reads as TGTGCCACCAGTGATTACGAAGTAAGCAGGTACCAAGAGACCCAGTACTTC.

This clonotype turned up a few times. The CDR3 loop reads CASSQGGSLVYEQYF. CDR3 nucleotide sequence: TGCGCCAGCAGCCAAGGCGGTAGTTTGGTCTACGAGCAGTACTTC. The chain has TRBV4-1 and TRBJ2-7; no reliable D call. The CDR3 runs to 15 residues. V was cut by 1 base and J by 3 bases, with 13 bases left in between. CDR1 is MGHRA and CDR2 is YSYEKL in the germline V gene.

This clonotype came up a few times. The rearrangement links TRBV6-5 to TRBJ2-7, with D maybe TRBD2 (5 bases). The CDR3 is 14 amino acids. In germline, CDR1 is MNHEY, CDR2 SVGAGI. The V end was cut by 7 bases, the J end by 1 base, with 14 bases between. The CDR3 reads CASTSGRKSYEQYF. CDR3 DNA sequence: TGTGCCAGCACAAGCGGACGTAAATCCTACGAGCAGTACTTC.

The chain employs TRBV20-1 and TRBJ2-5; 8 bases agree with TRBD1. Germline CDR1 is DFQATT and CDR2 is SNEGSKA (reference sequence). Losses at the gene ends were 3 bases for V and 3 bases for J; bases not matched to a gene: 0. The CDR3 loop spans 12 amino acids. The CDR3 sequence: CSARDREETQYF. The CDR3, as DNA: TGCAGTGCTAGGGACAGGGAAGAGACCCAGTACTTC.

Comments on this clonotype: One junction end disagrees with the germline gene, perhaps due to a read error. This chain uses TRBV6-5 with TRBJ2-5; D not certain. Germline V gene sequence: CDR1 MNHEY, CDR2 SVGAGI. The CDR3 spans 12 residues. CDR3 in DNA: TGTGCCAGCAGTTACCGGCGAGAGGCCCAGTACTTC. The encoded protein is CASSYRREAQYF.

The V call is TRBV6-5, the J call TRBJ2-7, with unresolved D. The CDR3 spans 16 residues. Germline assignment: CDR1 MNHEY and CDR2 SVGAGI. The V end was cut by 2 bases, the J end by 2 bases, with 16 bases between. CDR3 coding DNA: TGTGCCAGCAGTTACACGGGTCGTCCTCGCACCTACGAGCAGTACTTC. It codes for CASSYTGRPRTYEQYF.

Details on this clonotype: This clone may be a read error of a much larger clone one base away. The V and J genes are TRBV4-3 and TRBJ2-1, with 11 bases identical to TRBD2. Unmatched junction bases numbered 8, after V lost 0 bases and J lost 4 bases. CDR1 is LGHNA and CDR2 is YSLEER in the germline V gene. This CDR3 is 18 amino acids long. The CDR3 region has the DNA TGCGCCAGCAGCCAAGATGGCCTAGCGGGGGGCGATTACAATGAGCAGTTCTTC. It codes for CASSQDGLAGGDYNEQFF.

This sequence joins TRBV6-2 or TRBV6-3 and TRBJ2-7; D may be TRBD2 (6 bases). This CDR3 comprises 14 residues. Germline V gene data show CDR1 as MNHEY and CDR2 as SVGEGT. Trimming pared 6 bases from V and 1 base from J, leaving 13 bases between. CDR3 protein: CASSRGTESYEQYF. The CDR3 bases are TGTGCCAGCAGCCGGGGGACGGAATCCTACGAGCAGTACTTC.

In the case of this clonotype: A much larger clone differs from this one at a single base, so this may be a read error. The gene calls are TRBV27 and TRBJ2-4; D might be TRBD1 or TRBD2, each matching 7 bases. The germline V gene encodes CDR1 MNHEY and CDR2 SMNVEV (reference sequence). The CDR3 extends over 14 amino acids. CDR3 sequence: CASSVSGGGNIQYF. The CDR3 DNA follows: TGTGCCAGCAGTGTATCAGGGGGGGGAAACATTCAGTACTTC.

This clonotype was recorded many times. In DNA form, the CDR3 reads TGCGCCAGCAGCCAATCACAGGCCCAACAAGAGACCCAGTACTTC. It specifies CASSQSQAQQETQYF. The rearrangement links TRBV4-1 to TRBJ2-5, with D possibly TRBD1 on 5 matching bases. The V end was cut by 2 bases, the J end by 2 bases, with 12 bases between. Germline CDR1 reads MGHRA; CDR2 reads YSYEKL. The CDR3 sequence is 15 residues long.

As DNA, the CDR3 is TGCAGTCCCTCCGGGACTAGCTCCGGGGAGCAGTACTTC. This translates into CSPSGTSSGEQYF. The chain has TRBV20-1 and TRBJ2-1; TRBD2 agrees at 9 bases. The J call may be wrong; the DNA end is better matched by TRBJ2-7. Germline V gene data show CDR1 as DFQATT and CDR2 as SNEGSKA (reference sequence). This CDR3 comprises 13 residues.